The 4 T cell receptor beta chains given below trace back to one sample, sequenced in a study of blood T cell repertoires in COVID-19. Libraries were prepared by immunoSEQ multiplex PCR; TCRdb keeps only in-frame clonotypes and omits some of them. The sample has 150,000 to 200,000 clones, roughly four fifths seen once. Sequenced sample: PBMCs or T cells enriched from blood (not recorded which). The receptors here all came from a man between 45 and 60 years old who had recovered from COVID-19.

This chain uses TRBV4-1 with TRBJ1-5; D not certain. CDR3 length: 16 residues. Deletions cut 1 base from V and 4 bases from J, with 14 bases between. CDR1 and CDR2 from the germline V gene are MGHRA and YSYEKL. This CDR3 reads CASSQVQSSGNQPQHF. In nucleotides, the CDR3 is TGCGCCAGCAGCCAAGTACAAAGTAGCGGAAATCAGCCCCAGCATTTT.

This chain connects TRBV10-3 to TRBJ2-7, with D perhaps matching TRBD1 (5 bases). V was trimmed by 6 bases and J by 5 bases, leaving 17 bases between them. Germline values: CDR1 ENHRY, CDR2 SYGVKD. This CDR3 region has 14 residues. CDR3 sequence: CAISQTAGYNEQYF. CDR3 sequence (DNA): TGTGCCATCAGCCAGACGGCAGGGTATAACGAGCAGTACTTC.

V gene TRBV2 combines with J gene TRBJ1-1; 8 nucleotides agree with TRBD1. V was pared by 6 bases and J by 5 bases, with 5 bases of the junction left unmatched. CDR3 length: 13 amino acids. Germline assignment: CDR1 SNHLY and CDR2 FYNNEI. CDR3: CASSGQGLTEAFF. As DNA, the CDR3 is TGTGCCAGCAGCGGACAGGGTTTGACTGAAGCTTTCTTT.

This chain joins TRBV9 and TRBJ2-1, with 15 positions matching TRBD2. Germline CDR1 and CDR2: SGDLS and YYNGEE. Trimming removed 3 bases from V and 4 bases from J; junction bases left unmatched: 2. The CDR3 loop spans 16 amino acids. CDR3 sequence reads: CASSGGTSGRYNEQFF. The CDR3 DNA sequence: TGTGCCAGCAGCGGAGGGACTAGCGGGAGGTACAATGAGCAGTTCTTC.